Below are 8 T cell receptor beta chains sequenced from a single sample in a study of cytomegalovirus exposure and HLA in healthy donors. The PCR contained 60 Vbeta and 13 Jbeta primers. The protocol was immunoSEQ multiplex PCR, while the TCRdb copy is restricted to in-frame clones and leaves out a portion. The sample lists almost 70,000 clones; around 66% were seen once. What was sequenced was PBMCs. The receptors here all came from a male donor in good health and CMV-seropositive.

This clone was recorded only once. The V gene is TRBV5-1, the J gene TRBJ2-1; D remains ambiguous. The germline V gene encodes CDR1 SGHRS and CDR2 YFSETQ. This CDR3 region has 13 residues. With 1 base removed from V and 8 bases from J, the gap between germline ends came to 10 bases. The CDR3 DNA is TGCGCCAGCAGCTTGTCTCGGGTCGATGAGCAGTTCTTC. It encodes CASSLSRVDEQFF.

The rearrangement uses TRBV19 and TRBJ2-5; 14 positions agree with TRBD2. V gave up 8 bases and J gave up 4 bases; unmatched junction bases: 3. The germline gives CDR1 LNHDA, CDR2 SQIVND (reference sequence). The CDR3 consists of 14 residues. The CDR3 region has the DNA TGTGCCAGTTCTGGGACTAGCGGGGGAGAGACCCAGTACTTC. It translates to CASSGTSGGETQYF.

This clone was counted only a few times. The chain recombines TRBV9 with TRBJ1-2; D possibly corresponds to TRBD1 (5 bases). Germline V gene sequence: CDR1 SGDLS, CDR2 YYNGEE. V lost 3 bases and J 8 bases, leaving 14 bases between the germline ends. This CDR3 comprises 13 residues. The CDR3 sequence: CASSAGGVGGYTF. The CDR3 nucleotides are TGTGCCAGCAGCGCCGGAGGGGTAGGAGGCTACACCTTC.

The rearrangement uses TRBV10-3 and TRBJ2-7; the match to TRBD2 covers 7 bases. The CDR3 has 14 residues. Unmatched junction bases numbered 7, after V lost 8 bases and J lost 0 bases. The germline gives CDR1 ENHRY, CDR2 SYGVKD. CDR3 sequence reads: CAIGGGGSSYEQYF. The CDR3 DNA reads TGTGCCATCGGTGGCGGGGGTAGCTCCTACGAGCAGTACTTC.

This chain links TRBV5-6 with TRBJ1-2; 9 bases agree with TRBD1. Germline-derived CDR1 and CDR2 are SGHDT and YYEEEE. Germline trimming cut 2 bases from V and 7 bases from J; bases unmatched to any gene: 6. The CDR3 contains 14 residues. CDR3: CASSLRDRVGGYTF. The CDR3 DNA is TGTGCCAGCAGCTTACGGGACAGGGTGGGTGGCTACACCTTC.

Here the CDR3 DNA reads TGTGCCAGCAGCTTGTGGGACAGGAATCCCGGGGAGCTGTTTTTT. The encoded protein is CASSLWDRNPGELFF. This rearrangement joins TRBV5-4 to TRBJ2-2, with 8 bases aligning to TRBD1. The CDR3 has 15 amino acids. The trim removed 1 base at V and 6 bases at J, leaving 5 bases unmatched. Germline CDR1 is SGHNT and CDR2 is YYREEE (reference sequence).

The rearrangement joins TRBV11-2 to TRBJ2-2, with a tentative D call TRBD1 (6 bases). With 7 bases removed from V and 7 bases from J, the gap between germline ends came to 19 bases. Germline V gives CDR1 SGHAT, CDR2 FQNNGV. CDR3 length: 15 residues. The CDR3 loop is CASTRGQIQIGELFF. CDR3 bases: TGTGCCAGCACCCGCGGACAGATCCAAATCGGGGAGCTGTTTTTT. The whole variable domain, remainder taken from reference TRBV11-2 and TRBJ2-2, is EAGVAQSPRYKIIEKRQSVAFWCNPISGHATLYWYQQILGQGPKLLIQFQNNGVVDDSQLPKDRFSAERLKGVDSTLKIQPAKLEDSAVYLCASTRGQIQIGELFFGEGSRLTVL.

This clone was observed a few times. This chain connects TRBV19 to TRBJ2-5, with 7 bases identical to TRBD2. The CDR3 consists of 14 residues. The V gene's germline CDR1 is LNHDA and CDR2 SQIVND (reference sequence). Losses at the gene ends were 5 bases for V and 4 bases for J; bases not matched to a gene: 7. Here the CDR3 reads CASSWEGRGETQYF. For the CDR3, the DNA is TGTGCCAGTAGTTGGGAGGGGAGGGGAGAGACCCAGTACTTC.